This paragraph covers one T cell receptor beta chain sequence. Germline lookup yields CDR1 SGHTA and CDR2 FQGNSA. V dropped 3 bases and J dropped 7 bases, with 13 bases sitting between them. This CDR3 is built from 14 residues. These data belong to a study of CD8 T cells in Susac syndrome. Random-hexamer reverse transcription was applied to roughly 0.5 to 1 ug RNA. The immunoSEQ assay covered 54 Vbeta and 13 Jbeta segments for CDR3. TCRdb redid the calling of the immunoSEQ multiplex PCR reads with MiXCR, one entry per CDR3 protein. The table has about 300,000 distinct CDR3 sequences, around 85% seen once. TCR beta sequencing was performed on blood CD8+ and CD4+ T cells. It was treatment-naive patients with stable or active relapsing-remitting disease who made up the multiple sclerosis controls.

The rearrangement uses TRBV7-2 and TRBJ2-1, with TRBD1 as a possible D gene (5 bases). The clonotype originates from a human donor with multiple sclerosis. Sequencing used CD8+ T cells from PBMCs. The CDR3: CASSFPQALNEQFF. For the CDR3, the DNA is TGTGCCAGCAGCTTCCCACAGGCTTTGAATGAGCAGTTCTTC. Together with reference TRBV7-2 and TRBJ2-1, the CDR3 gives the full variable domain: GAGVSQSPSNKVTEKGKDVELRCDPISGHTALYWYRQSLGQGLEFLIYFQGNSAPDKSGLPSDRFSAERTGGSVSTLTIQRTQQEDSAVYLCASSFPQALNEQFFGPGTRLTVL.